The clone carrying this T cell receptor beta chain was found a few times. Its antigen is unknown. Via MiXCR, TCRdb re-called the 5' RACE reads, giving one row per CDR3 protein. The sample yields a few hundred thousand distinct CDR3 sequences, 5.5% to 7.5% seen once. This sample is part of a study of identical twins. Study conclusions and caveats: Those out-of-frame alpha sequences shared by twins showed an excess of low generation probability. Analyses of zero insertions could be partly confounded by invariant MAIT and iNKT cells.

The V and J ends lost 3 bases and 5 bases respectively, with 14 bases between them. This CDR3 is built from 15 residues. These same records also appear under a second study, on T cells expressing NK-cell markers. This second study notes: Specificity for HCMV among expanded NKG2C+ T cell clones was not established.

Sample: CD8+ T cells sorted from blood. This clonotype was obtained from a woman under 30 in good health. The chain recombines TRBV12-3 or TRBV12-4 with TRBJ2-1; the D gene could be TRBD1 or TRBD2 (6 bases each). The CDR3 sequence: CASSFRGGLDNEQFF. As DNA, the CDR3 is TGTGCCAGCAGTTTTCGAGGGGGGCTAGACAATGAGCAGTTCTTC.